The 10 T cell receptor beta chains listed next were all sequenced from one sample in a study of blood T cell repertoires in COVID-19. TCRdb's copy holds only in-frame clones and misses some; the assay was immunoSEQ multiplex PCR. The sample includes over 200,000 clones, approximately 82% of them seen just once. Material for sequencing was peripheral blood. These receptors all come from a woman in her seventies with active or convalescent COVID-19.

The rearrangement uses TRBV19 and TRBJ2-3; D gene uncertain. The CDR3 spans 14 residues. Germline V gene lookup returns CDR1 LNHDA and CDR2 SQIVND (reference sequence). The V gene lost 3 bases and the J gene lost 1 base, with 8 bases spanning the gap. The CDR3 sequence: CASSIGRRTDTQYF. DNA of the CDR3: TGTGCCAGTAGTATTGGGCGACGCACAGATACGCAGTATTTT.

The sample holds a few counts of this clone. This rearrangement joins TRBV18 to TRBJ1-6, with TRBD1 matching 7 bases. Looked up from germline, CDR1 is KGHSH and CDR2 is LQKENI. The CDR3 loop spans 14 amino acids. Losses at the gene ends were 3 bases for V and 9 bases for J; bases not matched to a gene: 5. CDR3: CASSPTGDSSPLHF. DNA of the CDR3: TGTGCCAGCTCACCTACAGGGGATAGTTCACCCCTCCACTTT.

J is TRBJ2-3 and V is TRBV7-9, with 11 bases identical to TRBD2. V shed 4 bases and J 5 bases; nucleotides not matched to a gene: 8. The CDR3 extends over 16 amino acids. Per germline, CDR1 SEHNR and CDR2 FQNEAQ (reference sequence). CDR3 coding DNA: TGTGCCAGCAGCTCTCTAGCGGGAGGCCGGGGAGATACGCAGTATTTT. As protein: CASSSLAGGRGDTQYF.

The chain joins TRBV7-3 to TRBJ1-2; possible D gene TRBD1, 5 bases. Per the germline V gene, CDR1 is SGHTA and CDR2 is FQGTGA. The CDR3 totals 13 residues. The V end lost 5 bases, the J end lost 7 bases, and 14 bases lay between the germline ends. In DNA form, the CDR3 reads TGTGCCAGCAGCAACTTCCAGGGAACTGGCTACACCTTC. Translating gives CASSNFQGTGYTF. Variable domain in full (rest from reference TRBV7-3 and TRBJ1-2): GAGVSQTPSNKVTEKGKYVELRCDPISGHTALYWYRQSLGQGPEFLIYFQGTGAADDSGLPNDRFFAVRPEGSVSTLKIQRTERGDSAVYLCASSNFQGTGYTFGSGTRLTVV.

The V gene is TRBV6-4, the J gene TRBJ1-1; D perhaps matches TRBD1 (5 bases). Trimming shortened V by 6 bases and J by 0 bases, and 8 bases separated the two germline ends. The germline V gene encodes CDR1 MRHNA and CDR2 SNTAGT. CDR3 length: 13 residues. CDR3 protein: CASSLQVNTEAFF. As DNA, the CDR3 is TGTGCCAGCAGCCTACAGGTGAACACTGAAGCTTTCTTT.

The chain uses TRBV5-1 and TRBJ2-7; 10 nucleotides match TRBD2. The CDR3 sequence is 15 residues long. Germline loops: CDR1 SGHRS, CDR2 YFSETQ. With V trimmed by 0 bases and J by 3 bases, 3 bases remained unmatched. DNA for the CDR3: TGCGCCAGCAGCTTGGGGACTAGCGGATTCTACGAGCAGTACTTC. Its translation: CASSLGTSGFYEQYF.

The chain recombines TRBV6-5 with TRBJ1-1; possible D gene TRBD1, 5 bases. CDR3 length: 14 residues. Trimming stripped 7 bases from V and 1 base from J, with 13 bases between. The V gene's germline CDR1 is MNHEY and CDR2 SVGAGI. This CDR3 reads CASTIRGGNTEAFF. The CDR3 DNA follows: TGTGCCAGCACCATTAGGGGCGGGAACACTGAAGCTTTCTTT.

This chain connects TRBV28 to TRBJ2-7, with D perhaps matching TRBD1 (8 bases). The V gene's germline CDR1 is MDHEN and CDR2 SYDVKM. This CDR3 comprises 14 residues. Trimming removed 4 bases from V and 4 bases from J, with 14 bases in between. CDR3 sequence: CASSSHRGGYEQYF. The CDR3 DNA follows: TGTGCCAGCAGTTCGCACAGGGGGGGGTACGAGCAGTACTTC.

The chain links TRBV6-2 or TRBV6-3 to TRBJ2-7; D not resolved. The CDR3 runs 15 residues. V lost 0 bases and J lost 2, with 11 bases in between. Germline V CDR1 and CDR2: MNHEY, SVGEGT. The CDR3 is CASSYSVNTAYEQYF. The CDR3 DNA reads as TGTGCCAGCAGTTACTCGGTGAACACCGCCTACGAGCAGTACTTC.

The chain is built from TRBV6-2 or TRBV6-3 and TRBJ2-7, with D perhaps TRBD2 (5 bases). Between the trimmed V and J ends, which lost 1 base and 2 bases, there was a span of 12 bases. Per the germline V gene, CDR1 is MNHEY and CDR2 is SVGEGT. The CDR3 has 15 residues. For the CDR3, the DNA is TGTGCCAGCAGTTACTGGGAGACTGGAACCTACGAGCAGTACTTC. Its protein product is CASSYWETGTYEQYF.